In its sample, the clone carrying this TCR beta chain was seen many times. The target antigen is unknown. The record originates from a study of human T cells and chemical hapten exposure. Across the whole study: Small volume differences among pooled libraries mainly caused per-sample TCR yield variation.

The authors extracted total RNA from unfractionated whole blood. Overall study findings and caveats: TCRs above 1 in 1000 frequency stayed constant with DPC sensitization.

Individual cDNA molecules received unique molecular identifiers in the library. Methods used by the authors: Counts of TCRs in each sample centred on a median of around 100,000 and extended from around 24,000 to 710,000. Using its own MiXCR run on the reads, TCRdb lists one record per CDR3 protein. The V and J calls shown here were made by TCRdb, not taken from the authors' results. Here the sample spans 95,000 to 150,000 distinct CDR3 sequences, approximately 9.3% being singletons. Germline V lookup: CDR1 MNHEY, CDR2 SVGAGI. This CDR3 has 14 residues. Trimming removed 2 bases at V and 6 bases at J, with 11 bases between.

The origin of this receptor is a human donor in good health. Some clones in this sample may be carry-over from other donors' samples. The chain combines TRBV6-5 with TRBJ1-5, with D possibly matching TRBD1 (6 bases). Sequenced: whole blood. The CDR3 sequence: CASSYHRDGQPQHF. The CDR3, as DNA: TGTGCCAGCAGTTACCACAGGGACGGTCAGCCCCAGCATTTT.